Below are 26 T cell receptor beta chains sequenced from a single sample in a study of blood T cell repertoires in COVID-19. Sequencing was performed with immunoSEQ multiplex PCR; in TCRdb, only in-frame clones are kept and a portion is missing. This sample has approximately 180,000 clones, with approximately 92% found just once. Sequencing used PBMCs or T cells enriched from blood (not recorded which). Source of these receptors: a woman aged 40 to 50 with acute COVID-19.

This chain joins TRBV9 and TRBJ2-1; 7 bases match TRBD2. The CDR3 covers 16 residues. Germline V CDR1 and CDR2: SGDLS, YYNGEE. Germline trimming cut 0 bases from V and 3 bases from J; bases unmatched to any gene: 6. Written as DNA, the CDR3 is TGTGCCAGCAGCGTAGAAGCGGCTAGCGGCTACAATGAGCAGTTCTTC. Its translation: CASSVEAASGYNEQFF.

The chain employs TRBV3-1 (or the pseudogene TRBV3-2) and TRBJ2-7, with 12 bases matching TRBD2. Germline lookup yields CDR1 LGHDT and CDR2 YNNKEL (reference sequence). The ends lost 5 bases at V and 0 bases at J; junction bases unmatched: 5. The CDR3 contains 16 residues. CDR3 DNA sequence: TGTGCCAGCAGCGCGGGACTAGCGGGTGTCTCCTACGAGCAGTACTTC. This encodes CASSAGLAGVSYEQYF.

The chain couples TRBV2 to TRBJ1-4; D call uncertain. The CDR3 runs to 16 residues. Trimming took off 2 bases at V and 0 bases at J, with 10 bases between the two ends. The V gene's germline CDR1 is SNHLY and CDR2 FYNNEI. This CDR3 is CASSELHSATNEKLFF. Written as DNA, the CDR3 is TGTGCCAGCAGTGAATTGCACTCGGCAACTAATGAAAAACTGTTTTTT.

This sequence joins TRBV28 and TRBJ1-2, with 10 bases lining up with TRBD1. V lost 2 bases to trimming and J lost 4 bases; unmatched junction nucleotides: 16. CDR3 length equals 19 residues. Looked up from germline, CDR1 is MDHEN and CDR2 is SYDVKM. In nucleotides, the CDR3 is TGTGCCAGCAGTTTAATCCGCAATCGACAGGGGGCCCCCGGCTATGGCTACACCTTC. Its translation is CASSLIRNRQGAPGYGYTF.

J is TRBJ1-5 and V is TRBV2, with unresolved D. The V gene lost 6 bases and the J gene lost 0 bases, with 6 bases spanning the gap. CDR3 length: 13 residues. Germline CDR1 SNHLY, CDR2 FYNNEI. The CDR3 reads CASRGSSNQPQHF. For the CDR3, the DNA is TGTGCCAGCAGGGGGAGTAGCAATCAGCCCCAGCATTTT.

The CDR3 DNA follows: TGTGCCAGCAGCCAAGATGCCCGAGTACTAGCGGTGAGCACAGATACGCAGTATTTT. It encodes CASSQDARVLAVSTDTQYF. The rearrangement joins TRBV4-2 to TRBJ2-3, with 8 nucleotides matching TRBD2. The CDR3 runs to 19 residues. Germline-derived CDR1 and CDR2 are LGHNA and YNFKEQ. V gave up 0 bases and J gave up 0 bases; unmatched junction bases: 11.

This sequence joins TRBV3-1 (or the pseudogene TRBV3-2) and TRBJ2-7, with 10 positions matching TRBD2. CDR1 is LGHDT, CDR2 YNNKEL, per germline (reference sequence). The junction had 4 bases not matched to a gene; V was cut back by 5 bases and J by 3 bases. The CDR3 has 14 amino acids. CDR3 sequence (DNA): TGTGCCAGCAGCGGGCCTAGCGGGAGCTACGAGCAGTACTTC. Protein sequence: CASSGPSGSYEQYF.

V is TRBV24-1 and J is TRBJ2-1; D perhaps matches TRBD1 (5 bases). Germline CDR1 and CDR2: KGHDR and SFDVKD. The V end lost 3 bases, the J end lost 13 bases, and 18 bases lay between the germline ends. This CDR3 is built from 14 residues. The CDR3 region is CATSDPRNPGIQFF. The CDR3 DNA is TGTGCCACCAGTGATCCGAGGAACCCAGGGATTCAGTTCTTC.

The V call is TRBV25-1, the J call TRBJ1-4, with D hard to call. Germline assignment: CDR1 MGHDK and CDR2 SYGVNS. The CDR3 extends over 10 amino acids. The germline V and J ends were trimmed by 10 bases and 7 bases, with 7 bases remaining between them. The CDR3 loop reads CATGGEKLFF. The CDR3, as DNA: TGTGCCACCGGAGGTGAAAAACTGTTTTTT.

The chain recombines TRBV6-5 with TRBJ1-5, with a weak D call TRBD1 (6 bases). Germline CDR1 MNHEY, CDR2 SVGAGI. Trimming took off 0 bases at V and 16 bases at J, with 22 bases between the two ends. CDR3 length: 15 residues. The CDR3 region is CASSYSMGRRGALHF. CDR3 in DNA: TGTGCCAGCAGTTACTCGATGGGGAGGCGGGGGGCACTACATTTT.

This chain connects TRBV7-9 to TRBJ2-7; TRBD1 agrees at 7 bases. The trim removed 4 bases at V and 1 base at J, leaving 1 base unmatched. Germline assignment: CDR1 SEHNR and CDR2 FQNEAQ (reference sequence). CDR3 length: 13 residues. CDR3 amino acids: CASSSTGSYEQYF. The CDR3 region has the DNA TGTGCCAGCAGCTCGACAGGGTCCTACGAGCAGTACTTC.

The chain carries TRBV7-4 and TRBJ2-1, with 14 bases fitting TRBD2. The CDR3 length is 15 residues. Trimming removed 8 bases from V and 4 bases from J; junction bases left unmatched: 4. Germline loops: CDR1 SGHVT, CDR2 SQSDAQ. The CDR3 nucleotides read TGTGCCAGCCGGACTAGCGGGGGGCTTTACAATGAGCAGTTCTTC. Amino acid sequence: CASRTSGGLYNEQFF.

The chain carries TRBV25-1 and TRBJ1-5, with TRBD1 matching 8 bases. V lost 4 bases, J lost 5 bases, and 1 base stayed unmatched. CDR3 length: 13 amino acids. From germline, CDR1 is MGHDK and CDR2 SYGVNS. The CDR3 DNA is TGTGCCAGCAGTGCACAGGGGGATCAGCCCCAGCATTTT. This encodes CASSAQGDQPQHF. Supplemented by reference TRBV25-1 and TRBJ1-5, the full variable domain reads EADIYQTPRYLVIGTGKKITLECSQTMGHDKMYWYQQDPGMELHLIHYSYGVNSTEKGDLSSESTVSRIRTEHFPLTLESARPSHTSQYLCASSAQGDQPQHFGDGTRLSIL.

The chain employs TRBV18 and TRBJ2-1; 8 bases line up with TRBD2. Germline loops: CDR1 KGHSH, CDR2 LQKENI. The CDR3 contains 13 residues. V was pared by 3 bases and J by 7 bases, with 2 bases of the junction left unmatched. CDR3 loop: CASSPLAGNEQFF. The CDR3 DNA sequence: TGTGCCAGCTCACCTTTAGCGGGGAATGAGCAGTTCTTC. Full variable domain (missing parts from reference TRBV18 and TRBJ2-1): NAGVMQNPRHLVRRRGQEARLRCSPMKGHSHVYWYRQLPEEGLKFMVYLQKENIIDESGMPKERFSAEFPKEGPSILRIQQVVRGDSAAYFCASSPLAGNEQFFGPGTRLTVL.

The V and J genes are TRBV28 and TRBJ2-6; D possibly corresponds to TRBD2 (5 bases). Trimming cost V 4 bases and J 0 bases, with 13 bases left between them. The CDR3 totals 17 residues. Per the germline V gene, CDR1 is MDHEN and CDR2 is SYDVKM. The CDR3: CASSSSVEGSGANVLTF. The CDR3 DNA sequence: TGTGCCAGCAGTTCCTCTGTCGAGGGCTCTGGGGCCAACGTCCTGACTTTC.

The CDR3 is CASSRGLAVQETQYF. DNA for the CDR3: TGTGCCAGCAGTCGGGGACTAGCGGTCCAAGAGACCCAGTACTTC. The chain carries TRBV2 and TRBJ2-5; 11 positions agree with TRBD2. The V gene's germline CDR1 is SNHLY and CDR2 FYNNEI. V gave up 5 bases and J gave up 1 base; unmatched junction bases: 3. The CDR3 covers 15 residues. The full variable domain, in which reference TRBV2 and TRBJ2-5 provide the parts outside the CDR3, is EPEVTQTPSHQVTQMGQEVILRCVPISNHLYFYWYRQILGQKVEFLVSFYNNEISEKSEIFDDQFSVERPDGSNFTLKIRSTKLEDSAMYFCASSRGLAVQETQYFGPGTRLLVL.

This clone was detected once. This sequence joins TRBV6-6 and TRBJ2-1; TRBD2 is a possible D gene (6 bases). Germline CDR1 reads MNHNY; CDR2 reads SVGAGI (reference sequence). V dropped 0 bases and J dropped 9 bases, with 18 bases sitting between them. The CDR3 is 16 residues long. The CDR3 DNA reads TGTGCCAGCAGTTACTCAGAGGACTATTTCCCAGGTGAGCAGTTCTTC. Translation gives CASSYSEDYFPGEQFF.

This clone was seen a single time. The V call is TRBV7-8, the J call TRBJ1-2; D is ambiguous. Trimming took 1 base from V and 8 from J, leaving 8 bases between them. Germline assignment: CDR1 SGHVS and CDR2 FQNEAQ. The CDR3 has 12 residues. In DNA form, the CDR3 reads TGTGCCAGCAGCTTAGGGTCGGGGGGCTACACCTTC. Encoded protein: CASSLGSGGYTF.

The rearrangement joins TRBV7-3 to TRBJ2-1; maybe TRBD2 (6 bases). Germline CDR1 SGHTA, CDR2 FQGTGA. Trimming left V 5 bases short and J 4 bases short, with 15 bases between. The CDR3 consists of 15 residues. CDR3 DNA: TGTGCCAGCAGCCAGGTAGCGGACTCTTACAATGAGCAGTTCTTC. As protein: CASSQVADSYNEQFF.

The genes are TRBV5-5 and TRBJ1-6; maybe TRBD1 (5 bases). V was shortened by 3 bases and J by 8 bases, with 15 bases between the two germline ends. In germline, CDR1 is SGHKS, CDR2 YYEKEE (reference sequence). This CDR3 is built from 15 residues. The CDR3 is CASSSFGRADSPLHF. The CDR3 coding sequence is TGTGCCAGCAGCTCTTTCGGCAGGGCCGATTCACCCCTCCACTTT.

This chain links TRBV19 with TRBJ2-4, with D possibly being TRBD1 (6 bases). Germline V gene data show CDR1 as LNHDA and CDR2 as SQIVND (reference sequence). The V gene lost 5 bases and the J gene lost 2 bases, with 13 bases spanning the gap. This CDR3 is built from 15 residues. This CDR3 reads CASSGVGTTKNIQYF. CDR3 sequence (DNA): TGTGCCAGTAGTGGGGTTGGGACAACCAAAAACATTCAGTACTTC.

The chain uses TRBV28 and TRBJ2-7, with D perhaps TRBD2 (7 bases). This CDR3 region has 15 residues. V was shortened by 4 bases and J by 3 bases, with 16 bases between the two germline ends. Germline CDR1 reads MDHEN; CDR2 reads SYDVKM. This chain's CDR3 is CASSSPGAGDYEQYF. CDR3 in DNA: TGTGCCAGCAGTTCGCCGGGGGCGGGGGACTACGAGCAGTACTTC.

The chain carries TRBV9 and TRBJ2-1, with TRBD2 identical over 8 bases. The CDR3 sequence is 15 residues long. V lost 0 bases and J lost 6; bases outside the gene matches: 5. The germline V gene encodes CDR1 SGDLS and CDR2 YYNGEE. CDR3 nucleotide sequence: TGTGCCAGCAGCGTAGGCGGGGGGCGGGTCAATGAGCAGTTCTTC. Amino acids: CASSVGGGRVNEQFF.

CDR3 sequence: CASSPRQSTEAFF. The DNA of the CDR3 is TGTGCCAGTAGTCCTCGACAGTCTACTGAAGCTTTCTTT. The V gene is TRBV19, the J gene TRBJ1-1; perhaps TRBD1 as D (5 bases). The CDR3 extends over 13 amino acids. Germline CDR1 reads LNHDA; CDR2 reads SQIVND (reference sequence). The ends were cut back, 5 bases at V and 5 bases at J, with 12 bases in the middle.

The V gene is TRBV28, the J gene TRBJ2-2, with a weak D call TRBD1 (5 bases). There are 14 residues in the CDR3. Germline-derived CDR1 and CDR2 are MDHEN and SYDVKM. V was cut by 6 bases and J by 1 base, with 9 bases left in between. Here the CDR3 reads CASRPQGNTGELFF. In DNA, the CDR3 is TGTGCCAGCAGACCTCAGGGGAACACCGGGGAGCTGTTTTTT.

The chain carries TRBV3-1 (or the pseudogene TRBV3-2) and TRBJ2-5; a weak D match, TRBD2 (7 bases). Trimming removed 1 base at V and 7 bases at J, with 16 bases between. The CDR3 extends over 15 amino acids. Germline V gene sequence: CDR1 LGHDT, CDR2 YNNKEL (reference sequence). The CDR3 loop is CASSQGTEGGRTQYF. The CDR3 DNA follows: TGTGCCAGCAGCCAAGGGACAGAGGGGGGGCGGACCCAGTACTTC.